The following is a T cell receptor (beta chain) sequence with its context. No antigen is known for it. Here immunoSEQ multiplex PCR was the method, and the copy in TCRdb shows in-frame clones only, minus some. The sample includes about 350,000 clones, around 90% of them seen just once. Germline V lookup: CDR1 ENHRY, CDR2 SYGVKD. V was cut by 2 bases and J by 1 base, with 8 bases left in between. CDR3 size: 14 residues. The entry originates in a study of Ad26.COV2.S vaccination and SARS-CoV-2 variants. Treatment defined: around 19 received Ad26.COV2.S at low or high dose, single or two shots; about 5 received placebo; per-sample allocation not given. Specimens were obtained on day 63 following the first vaccine or placebo injection. Study-wide findings and caveats: It is possible that the TCR breadth and depth analyses underestimated the total T cell responses.

The sample was peripheral blood, taken in a trial of Ad26.COV2.S vaccine versus placebo. The rearrangement uses TRBV10-3 and TRBJ1-1; D unresolved. The receptor was derived from a person aged 18-65 years who received the Ad26.COV2.S COVID-19 vaccine or a placebo. CDR3 DNA: TGTGCCATCAGTGAGGATCCGGGGAACACTGAAGCTTTCTTT. It codes for CAISEDPGNTEAFF.